Listed below are T cell receptor beta chains from one sample, sequenced in a study of blood T cell repertoires in COVID-19. The data were produced by immunoSEQ multiplex PCR, yet TCRdb's version contains in-frame clones alone and is incomplete. The table has about 68,000 clones, almost 85% seen once. Sample: peripheral blood. Receptors were obtained from a man aged 50-60 years with acute or convalescent COVID-19. The CDR3 runs from the conserved cysteine through the conserved F or W. Fields, in order: D gene, V gene, J gene, CDR3 protein. D genes are given only for firm matches.

.	TRBV5-1	TRBJ1-2	CASSLDRAAYGYTF
TRBD2	TRBV7-2	TRBJ2-7	CASSLERGGSYEQYF
TRBD2	TRBV9	TRBJ2-1	CASSVDGGSYNEQFF
.	TRBV7-7	TRBJ2-5	CASSPQVQGGGTQYF
.	TRBV6-5	TRBJ2-1	CASSLWTAHNEQFF
TRBD1	TRBV5-8	TRBJ2-7	CASTPDRVSYEQYF
.	TRBV2	TRBJ1-5	CASSGAEGYSNQPQHF
.	TRBV5-6	TRBJ2-3	CASSLVAGDTQYF
.	TRBV10-3	TRBJ1-1	CAISESGGRDFF
.	TRBV10-2	TRBJ2-2	CASSSGLNTGELFF
.	TRBV3-1/TRBV3-2	TRBJ1-4	CASSQETEIREKLFF
TRBD1	TRBV4-1	TRBJ1-4	CASSQTGGTEKLFF
.	TRBV5-4	TRBJ2-3	CASSIQGNTQYF
TRBD1	TRBV29-1	TRBJ1-6	CSVRTGGRGSPLHF
TRBD1	TRBV5-1	TRBJ1-1	CASSWTGGYEAFF
TRBD1	TRBV2	TRBJ1-6	CASRYGDSSYNSPLHF
TRBD2	TRBV5-1	TRBJ2-1	CASSLAKTSGGNNEQFF
.	TRBV5-5	TRBJ2-1	CASSFPRYNEQFF
.	TRBV3-1/TRBV3-2	TRBJ2-1	CASSQDSVNEQFF
TRBD1	TRBV18	TRBJ2-5	CASSPGTGAETQYF
TRBD1	TRBV6-1	TRBJ1-5	CASSGGQGSIRNQPQHF
.	TRBV7-9	TRBJ1-1	CASSPAGDFAEAFF
TRBD1	TRBV4-1	TRBJ2-5	CASSQGDRDQETQYF
.	TRBV6-2/TRBV6-3	TRBJ2-2	CASSYEGTNTGELFF
TRBD1	TRBV4-1	TRBJ2-1	CASSSYRDRGSNEQFF
.	TRBV5-5	TRBJ2-5	CASSPGTQVQETQYF
TRBD1	TRBV5-1	TRBJ1-2	CASSLDGTGGTNGYTF
.	TRBV5-1	TRBJ2-2	CASMASSGNTGELFF
.	TRBV27	TRBJ1-1	CASSFTGNTEAFF
.	TRBV6-6	TRBJ1-4	CASTSGAGNEKLFF
TRBD1	TRBV18	TRBJ1-1	CASSPGPGQGNTEAFF
TRBD2	TRBV7-3	TRBJ2-3	CASSSLAGAKDTQYF
.	TRBV2	TRBJ2-2	CASSEWWSTGELFF
TRBD2	TRBV19	TRBJ2-3	CASSPLAGATDTQYF
.	TRBV7-9	TRBJ2-2	CASSKTGELFF
TRBD1	TRBV29-1	TRBJ2-2	CSGGTGVTGELFF
TRBD1	TRBV3-1/TRBV3-2	TRBJ2-7	CASSQEVWDREKTYEQYF
TRBD1	TRBV5-4	TRBJ1-1	CASSSRDRGPTEAFF
.	TRBV7-9	TRBJ2-3	CASSPPGSWGDTQYF
.	TRBV6-2/TRBV6-3	TRBJ1-3	CASSYSVSEYSGNTIYF
TRBD2	TRBV9	TRBJ2-3	CASSNSSGITDTQYF
TRBD2	TRBV9	TRBJ2-3	CASSPSRGDDTQYF
.	TRBV4-1	TRBJ1-5	CASSLDGGSRQPQHF
.	TRBV18	TRBJ1-5	CASSQGVANQPQHF
.	TRBV10-3	TRBJ1-2	CAIRVGEGSYGYTF
TRBD1	TRBV15	TRBJ1-1	CATSRWTGGERNTEAFF
.	TRBV30	TRBJ1-3	CACRMGRSSGNTIYF
.	TRBV29-1	TRBJ1-1	CSVEAPEAFF